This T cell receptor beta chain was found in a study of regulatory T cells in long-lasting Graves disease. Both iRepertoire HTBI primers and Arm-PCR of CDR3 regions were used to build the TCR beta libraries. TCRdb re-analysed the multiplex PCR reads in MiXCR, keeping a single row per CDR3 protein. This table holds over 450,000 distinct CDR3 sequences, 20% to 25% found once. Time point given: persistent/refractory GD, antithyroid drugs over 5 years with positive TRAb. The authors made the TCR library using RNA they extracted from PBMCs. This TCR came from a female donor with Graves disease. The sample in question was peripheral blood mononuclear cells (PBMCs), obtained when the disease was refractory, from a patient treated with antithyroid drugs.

The DNA of the CDR3 is TGTGCCAGCAGTTACTCCTGGGACAGGGCGAAGCCCTACGAGCAGTACTTC. This gives the protein CASSYSWDRAKPYEQYF. The V call is TRBV6-5, the J call TRBJ2-7; 9 bases fit TRBD1. Germline trimming cut 0 bases from V and 2 bases from J; bases unmatched to any gene: 8. The CDR3 runs to 17 residues. CDR1 and CDR2 (germline): MNHEY, SVGAGI.